This TCR beta chain emerged from a study of blood T cell repertoires in COVID-19. Study information: COVID-19 samples, acute and convalescent, were from the United States, Italy and Spain. PBMCs, B-cell-depleted T cells, or T cells provided the cDNA or gDNA that made up the material.

In the source study's methods: Using reference gene primer amplification, nucleated cell counts were estimated. Some clones are missing from TCRdb's copy, which holds only in-frame ones; the method was immunoSEQ multiplex PCR. V and J calls and clone size come straight from that table; D and trimming were deduced from the DNA. This sample has 300,000 or so clones; roughly 86% occur once, and the top ten carry 1.6%. This CDR3 region has 14 residues. Trimming cost V 7 bases and J 4 bases; bases outside gene matches: 8. The germline V gene has CDR1 SEHNR and CDR2 FQNEAQ (reference sequence). The sequenced material came from peripheral blood. This receptor was identified in a woman in her fifties or sixties with acute or convalescent COVID-19. This chain connects TRBV7-9 to TRBJ2-7; TRBD1 matches 9 bases. The CDR3 nucleotides are TGTGCCAGCACCCTCCGGGACAGGGCTTACGAGCAGTACTTC. It codes for CASTLRDRAYEQYF.